This TCR beta chain was sequenced in a study of esophageal squamous cell carcinoma under preoperative chemotherapy. Time point specified: after preoperative PTX-NDP chemotherapy. TCRdb reprocessed the PCR reads via MiXCR and lists one record per CDR3 protein. The sample has roughly 20,000 distinct CDR3 sequences; about 43% are singletons. CDR1 KGHDR and CDR2 SFDVKD come from the germline V gene. The CDR3 length is 18 residues. V shed 4 bases and J shed 4 bases, with 22 bases lying between them. Ten or more counts support this clonotype. Its antigen is unknown. Study-level findings and limits: Abundant clones tended to shrink rather than expand after paclitaxel-nedaplatin.

V and J are TRBV24-1 and TRBJ2-1; maybe TRBD2 (6 bases). This specimen was acquired from a patient given preoperative chemotherapy. The sequence derives from a human donor with esophageal squamous cell carcinoma. The donor label of this sample is uncertain. The CDR3 loop is CATSDPSPRVGGYNEQFF. In nucleotides, the CDR3 is TGTGCCACCAGTGACCCCTCCCCTAGGGTGGGGGGATACAATGAGCAGTTCTTC.